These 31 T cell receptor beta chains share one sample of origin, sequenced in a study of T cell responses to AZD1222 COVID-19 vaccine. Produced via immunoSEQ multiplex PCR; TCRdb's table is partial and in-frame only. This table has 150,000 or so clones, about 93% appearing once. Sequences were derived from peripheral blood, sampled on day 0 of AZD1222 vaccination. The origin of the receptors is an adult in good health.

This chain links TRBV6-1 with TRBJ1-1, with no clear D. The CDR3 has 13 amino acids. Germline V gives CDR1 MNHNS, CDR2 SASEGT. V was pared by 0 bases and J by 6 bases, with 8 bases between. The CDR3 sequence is CASSEALKSEAFF. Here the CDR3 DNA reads TGTGCCAGCAGTGAAGCGCTTAAGTCTGAAGCTTTCTTT.

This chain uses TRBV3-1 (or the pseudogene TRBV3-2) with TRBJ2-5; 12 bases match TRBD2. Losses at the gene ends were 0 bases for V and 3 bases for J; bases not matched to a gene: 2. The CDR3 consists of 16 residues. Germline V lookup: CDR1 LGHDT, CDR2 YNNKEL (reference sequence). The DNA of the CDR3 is TGTGCCAGCAGCCAAGAGGCTAGCGGGAGGGAAGAGACCCAGTACTTC. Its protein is CASSQEASGREETQYF.

CDR3 bases: TGTGCCAGCAGCCGGAGGACAGGGTGGGACACTGAAGCTTTCTTT. Translated: CASSRRTGWDTEAFF. The chain couples TRBV5-6 to TRBJ1-1, with 8 bases aligning to TRBD1. V was clipped by 4 bases and J by 3 bases; unmatched bases: 8. The CDR3 totals 15 residues. The germline V gene encodes CDR1 SGHDT and CDR2 YYEEEE.

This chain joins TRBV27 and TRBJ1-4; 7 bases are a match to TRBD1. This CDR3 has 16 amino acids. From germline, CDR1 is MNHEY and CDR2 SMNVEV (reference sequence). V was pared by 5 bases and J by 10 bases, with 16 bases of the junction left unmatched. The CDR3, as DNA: TGTGCCAGCAGTGCAGGGTCGAGGGGGCGAGTGGGAAAACTGTTTTTT. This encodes CASSAGSRGRVGKLFF.

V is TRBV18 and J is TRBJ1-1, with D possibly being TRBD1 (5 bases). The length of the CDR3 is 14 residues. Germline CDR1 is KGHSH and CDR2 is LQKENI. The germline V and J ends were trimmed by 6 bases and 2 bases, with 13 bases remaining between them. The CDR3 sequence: CASSGGQGNTEAFF. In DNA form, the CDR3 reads TGTGCCAGCTCTGGTGGGCAGGGAAACACTGAAGCTTTCTTT.

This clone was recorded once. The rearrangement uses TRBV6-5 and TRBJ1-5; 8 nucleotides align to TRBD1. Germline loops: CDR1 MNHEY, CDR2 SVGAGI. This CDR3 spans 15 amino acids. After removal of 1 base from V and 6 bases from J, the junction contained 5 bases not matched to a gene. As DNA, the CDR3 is TGTGCCAGCAGTTACTTAGGACAGGGCGGTCAGCCCCAGCATTTT. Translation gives CASSYLGQGGQPQHF.

CDR3 sequence: CASSLDRGRETQYF. CDR3 DNA: TGTGCCAGCAGCTTAGACAGGGGGCGAGAGACCCAGTACTTC. V gene TRBV7-8 combines with J gene TRBJ2-5, with 9 bases fitting TRBD1. The V and J ends lost 1 base and 4 bases, in that order; junction bases with no gene match: 1. The CDR3 consists of 14 residues. Germline values: CDR1 SGHVS, CDR2 FQNEAQ.

DNA of the CDR3: TGTGCCAGCAGCTTAGGTCCCAGGGAAGATACGCAGTATTTT. It yields the protein CASSLGPREDTQYF. The chain employs TRBV7-6 and TRBJ2-3; D may be TRBD1 (5 bases). The CDR3 extends over 14 amino acids. Germline assignment: CDR1 SGHVS and CDR2 FNYEAQ. V lost 1 base and J lost 5, with 10 bases in between.

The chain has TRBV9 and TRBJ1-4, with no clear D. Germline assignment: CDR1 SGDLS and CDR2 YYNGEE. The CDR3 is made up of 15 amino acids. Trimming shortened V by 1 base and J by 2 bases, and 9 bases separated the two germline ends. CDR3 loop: CASSVSSGTNEKLFF. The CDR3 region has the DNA TGTGCCAGCAGCGTATCTTCGGGGACTAATGAAAAACTGTTTTTT. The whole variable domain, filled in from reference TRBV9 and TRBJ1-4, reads DSGVTQTPKHLITATGQRVTLRCSPRSGDLSVYWYQQSLDQGLQFLIQYYNGEERAKGNILERFSAQQFPDLHSELNLSSLELGDSALYFCASSVSSGTNEKLFFGSGTQLSVL.

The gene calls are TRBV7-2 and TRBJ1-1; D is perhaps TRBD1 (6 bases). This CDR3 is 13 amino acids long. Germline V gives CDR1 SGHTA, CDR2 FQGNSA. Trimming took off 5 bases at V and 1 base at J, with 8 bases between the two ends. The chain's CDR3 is CASSQGWNTEAFF. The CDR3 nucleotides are TGTGCCAGCAGCCAGGGGTGGAACACTGAAGCTTTCTTT. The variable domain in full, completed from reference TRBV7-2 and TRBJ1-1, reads GAGVSQSPSNKVTEKGKDVELRCDPISGHTALYWYRQSLGQGLEFLIYFQGNSAPDKSGLPSDRFSAERTGGSVSTLTIQRTQQEDSAVYLCASSQGWNTEAFFGQGTRLTVV.

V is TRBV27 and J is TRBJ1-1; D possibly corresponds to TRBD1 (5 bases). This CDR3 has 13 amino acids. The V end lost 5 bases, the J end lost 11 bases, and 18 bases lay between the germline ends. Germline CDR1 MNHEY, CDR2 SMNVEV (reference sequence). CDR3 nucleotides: TGTGCCAGCAGTCCCCGGACACGGTCTGGGGCTTTCTTT. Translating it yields CASSPRTRSGAFF.

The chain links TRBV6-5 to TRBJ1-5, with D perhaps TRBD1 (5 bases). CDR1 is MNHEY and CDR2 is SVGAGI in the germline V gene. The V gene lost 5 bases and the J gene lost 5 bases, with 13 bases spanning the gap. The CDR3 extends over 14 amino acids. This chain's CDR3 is CASSPWDRDQPQHF. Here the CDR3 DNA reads TGTGCCAGCAGTCCCTGGGACCGGGATCAGCCCCAGCATTTT.

The CDR3, as DNA: TGTGCCAGCTCTCCCGGGAGCACTGAAGCTTTCTTT. Its protein product is CASSPGSTEAFF. The chain couples TRBV25-1 to TRBJ1-1; D is ambiguous. Germline CDR1 is MGHDK and CDR2 is SYGVNS. V lost 8 bases to trimming and J lost 4 bases, with 11 bases between them. The CDR3 totals 12 residues.

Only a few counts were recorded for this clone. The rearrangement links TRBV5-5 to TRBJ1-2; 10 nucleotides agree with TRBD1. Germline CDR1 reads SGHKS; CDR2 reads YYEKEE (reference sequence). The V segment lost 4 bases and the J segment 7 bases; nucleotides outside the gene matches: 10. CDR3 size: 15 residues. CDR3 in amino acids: CASSAQTGQGFGYTF. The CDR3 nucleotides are TGTGCCAGCAGCGCCCAAACGGGACAGGGGTTTGGCTACACCTTC.

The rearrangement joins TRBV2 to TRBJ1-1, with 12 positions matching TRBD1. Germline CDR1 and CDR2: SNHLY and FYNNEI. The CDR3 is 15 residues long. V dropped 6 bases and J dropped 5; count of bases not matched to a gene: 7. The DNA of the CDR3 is TGTGCCAGCAGGACCGGGACAGGGGGCAGGACTGAAGCTTTCTTT. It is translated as CASRTGTGGRTEAFF. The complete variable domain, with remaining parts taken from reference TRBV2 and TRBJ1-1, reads EPEVTQTPSHQVTQMGQEVILRCVPISNHLYFYWYRQILGQKVEFLVSFYNNEISEKSEIFDDQFSVERPDGSNFTLKIRSTKLEDSAMYFCASRTGTGGRTEAFFGQGTRLTVV.

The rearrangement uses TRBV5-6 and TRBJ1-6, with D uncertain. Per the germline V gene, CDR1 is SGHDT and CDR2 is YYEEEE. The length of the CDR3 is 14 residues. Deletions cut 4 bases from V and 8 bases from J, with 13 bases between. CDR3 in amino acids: CASSAGLGDSPLHF. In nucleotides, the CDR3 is TGTGCCAGCAGCGCCGGCCTGGGCGATTCACCCCTCCACTTT.

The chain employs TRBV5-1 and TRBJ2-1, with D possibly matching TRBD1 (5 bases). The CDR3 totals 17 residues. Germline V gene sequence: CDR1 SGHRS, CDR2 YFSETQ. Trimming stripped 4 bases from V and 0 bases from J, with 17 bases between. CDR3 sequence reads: CASSPTQGLSSYNEQFF. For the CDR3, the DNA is TGCGCCAGCAGCCCCACTCAGGGCCTGAGCTCCTACAATGAGCAGTTCTTC.

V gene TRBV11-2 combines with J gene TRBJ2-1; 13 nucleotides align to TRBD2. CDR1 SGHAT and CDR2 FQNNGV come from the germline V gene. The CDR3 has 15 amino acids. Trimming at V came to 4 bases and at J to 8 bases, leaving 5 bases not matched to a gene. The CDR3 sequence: CASSSRLAGGDEQFF. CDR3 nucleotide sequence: TGTGCCAGCAGCTCAAGACTAGCGGGAGGAGATGAGCAGTTCTTC.

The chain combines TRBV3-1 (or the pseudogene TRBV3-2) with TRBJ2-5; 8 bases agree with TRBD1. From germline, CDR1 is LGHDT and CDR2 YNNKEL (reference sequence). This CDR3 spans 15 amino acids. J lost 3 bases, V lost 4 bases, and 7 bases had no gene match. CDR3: CASSLGTGQKETQYF. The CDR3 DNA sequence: TGTGCCAGCAGCCTTGGGACAGGTCAGAAAGAGACCCAGTACTTC.

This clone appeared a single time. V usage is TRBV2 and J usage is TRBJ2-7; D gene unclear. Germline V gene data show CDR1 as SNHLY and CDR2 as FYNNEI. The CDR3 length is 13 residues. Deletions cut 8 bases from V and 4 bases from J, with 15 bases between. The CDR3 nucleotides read TGTGCCAGCGCAAACGGTGCCGGGTACGAGCAGTACTTC. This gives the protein CASANGAGYEQYF.

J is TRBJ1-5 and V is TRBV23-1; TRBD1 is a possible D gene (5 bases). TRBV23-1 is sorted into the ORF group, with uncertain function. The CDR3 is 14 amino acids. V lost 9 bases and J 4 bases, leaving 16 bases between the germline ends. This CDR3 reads CARARQGGNQPQHF. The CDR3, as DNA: TGCGCCAGGGCCCGGCAGGGTGGGAATCAGCCCCAGCATTTT.

The DNA for the CDR3 is TGTGCCAGCAGTTACATCGGGTTTTATGGCTACACCTTC. The encoded protein is CASSYIGFYGYTF. The chain combines TRBV6-5 with TRBJ1-2; D is unclear. Trimming pared 2 bases from V and 5 bases from J, leaving 9 bases between. Per germline, CDR1 MNHEY and CDR2 SVGAGI. The CDR3 spans 13 residues.

CDR3 DNA: TGTGCCAGCACCACCGACAGGGGGCCCTACGAGCAGTACTTC. Its translation is CASTTDRGPYEQYF. This sequence joins TRBV11-2 and TRBJ2-7; TRBD1 matches at 10 bases. The germline V gene has CDR1 SGHAT and CDR2 FQNNGV. The CDR3 is made up of 14 amino acids. With 7 bases clipped from V and 2 bases from J, the junction kept 5 bases outside the gene matches.

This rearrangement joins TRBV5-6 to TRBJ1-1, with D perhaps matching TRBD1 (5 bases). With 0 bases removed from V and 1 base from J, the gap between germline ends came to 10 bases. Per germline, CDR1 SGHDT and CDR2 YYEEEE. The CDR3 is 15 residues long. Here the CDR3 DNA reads TGTGCCAGCAGCTTGGCCATTCAGGGGAACACTGAAGCTTTCTTT. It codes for CASSLAIQGNTEAFF.

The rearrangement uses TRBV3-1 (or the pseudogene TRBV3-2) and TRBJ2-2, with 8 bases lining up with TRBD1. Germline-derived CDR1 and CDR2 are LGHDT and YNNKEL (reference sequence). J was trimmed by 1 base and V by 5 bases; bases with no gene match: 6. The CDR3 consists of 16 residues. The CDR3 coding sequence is TGTGCCAGCAGCGAACTCGGGACAGGGAACACCGGGGAGCTGTTTTTT. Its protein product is CASSELGTGNTGELFF.

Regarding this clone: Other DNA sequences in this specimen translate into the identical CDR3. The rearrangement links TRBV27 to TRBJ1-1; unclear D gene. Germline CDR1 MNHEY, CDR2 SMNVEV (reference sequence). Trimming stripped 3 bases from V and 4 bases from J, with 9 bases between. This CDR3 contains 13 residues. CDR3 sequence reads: CASSFGSSTEAFF. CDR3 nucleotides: TGTGCCAGCAGTTTTGGGAGCAGCACTGAAGCTTTCTTT.

The CDR3 reads CASSQELLAYEQYF. For the CDR3, the DNA is TGTGCCAGCAGCCAAGAACTCCTGGCCTACGAGCAGTACTTC. The chain couples TRBV4-2 to TRBJ2-7; D unresolved. Trimming took 0 bases from V and 2 from J, leaving 8 bases between them. The CDR3 contains 14 residues. Germline V CDR1 and CDR2: LGHNA, YNFKEQ.

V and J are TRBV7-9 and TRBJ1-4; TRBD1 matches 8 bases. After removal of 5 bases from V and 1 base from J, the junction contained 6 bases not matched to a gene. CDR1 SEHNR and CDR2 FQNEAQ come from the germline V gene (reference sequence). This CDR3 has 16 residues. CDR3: CASSPGGVRTNEKLFF. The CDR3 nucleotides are TGTGCCAGCAGCCCAGGGGGCGTGAGAACTAATGAAAAACTGTTTTTT.

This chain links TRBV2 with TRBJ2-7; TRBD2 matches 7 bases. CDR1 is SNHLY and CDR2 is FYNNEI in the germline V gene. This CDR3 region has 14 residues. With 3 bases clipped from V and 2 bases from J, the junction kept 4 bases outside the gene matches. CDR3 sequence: CASSDKREPYEQYF. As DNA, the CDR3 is TGTGCCAGCAGTGACAAGCGGGAACCCTACGAGCAGTACTTC.

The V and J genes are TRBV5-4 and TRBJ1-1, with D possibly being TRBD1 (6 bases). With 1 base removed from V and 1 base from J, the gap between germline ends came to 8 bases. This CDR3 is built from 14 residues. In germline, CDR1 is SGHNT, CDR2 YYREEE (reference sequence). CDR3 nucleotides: TGTGCCAGCAGCTTGACAGGGACGAACACTGAAGCTTTCTTT. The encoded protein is CASSLTGTNTEAFF. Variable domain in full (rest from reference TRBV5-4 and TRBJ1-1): ETGVTQSPTHLIKTRGQQVTLRCSSQSGHNTVSWYQQALGQGPQFIFQYYREEENGRGNFPPRFSGLQFPNYSSELNVNALELDDSALYLCASSLTGTNTEAFFGQGTRLTVV.

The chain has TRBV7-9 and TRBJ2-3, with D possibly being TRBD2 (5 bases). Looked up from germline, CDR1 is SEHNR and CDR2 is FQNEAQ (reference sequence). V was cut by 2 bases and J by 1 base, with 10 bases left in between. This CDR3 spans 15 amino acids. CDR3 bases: TGTGCCAGCAGCTTATATGCTAGCCGCACAGATACGCAGTATTTT. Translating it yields CASSLYASRTDTQYF.